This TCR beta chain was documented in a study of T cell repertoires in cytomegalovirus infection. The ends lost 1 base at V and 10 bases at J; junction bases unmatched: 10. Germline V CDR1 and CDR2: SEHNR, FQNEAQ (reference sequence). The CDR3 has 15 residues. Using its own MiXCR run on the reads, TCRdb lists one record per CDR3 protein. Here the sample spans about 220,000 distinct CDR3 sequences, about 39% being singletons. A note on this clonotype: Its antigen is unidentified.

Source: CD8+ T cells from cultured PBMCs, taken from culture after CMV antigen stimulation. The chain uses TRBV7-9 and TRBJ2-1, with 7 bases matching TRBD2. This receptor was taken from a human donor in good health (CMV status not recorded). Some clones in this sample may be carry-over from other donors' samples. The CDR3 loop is CASSLGGGPGDEQFF. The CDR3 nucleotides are TGTGCCAGCAGCTTAGGGGGAGGGCCAGGTGACGAGCAGTTCTTC.